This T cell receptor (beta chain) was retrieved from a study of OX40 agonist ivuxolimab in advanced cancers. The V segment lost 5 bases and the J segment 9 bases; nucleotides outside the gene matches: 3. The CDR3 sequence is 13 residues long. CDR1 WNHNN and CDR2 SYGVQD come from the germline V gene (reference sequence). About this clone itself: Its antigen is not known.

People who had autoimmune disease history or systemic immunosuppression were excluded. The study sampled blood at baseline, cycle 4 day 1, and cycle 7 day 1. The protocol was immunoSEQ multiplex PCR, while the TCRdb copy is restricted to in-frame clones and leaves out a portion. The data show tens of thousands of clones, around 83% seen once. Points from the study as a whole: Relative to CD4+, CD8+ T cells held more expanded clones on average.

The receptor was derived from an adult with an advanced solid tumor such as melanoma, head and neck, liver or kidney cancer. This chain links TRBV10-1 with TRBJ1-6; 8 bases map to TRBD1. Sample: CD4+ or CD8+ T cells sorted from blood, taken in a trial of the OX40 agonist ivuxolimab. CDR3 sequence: CASSPTGGSPLHF. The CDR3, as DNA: TGCGCCAGCAGTCCCACAGGGGGTTCACCCCTCCACTTT.